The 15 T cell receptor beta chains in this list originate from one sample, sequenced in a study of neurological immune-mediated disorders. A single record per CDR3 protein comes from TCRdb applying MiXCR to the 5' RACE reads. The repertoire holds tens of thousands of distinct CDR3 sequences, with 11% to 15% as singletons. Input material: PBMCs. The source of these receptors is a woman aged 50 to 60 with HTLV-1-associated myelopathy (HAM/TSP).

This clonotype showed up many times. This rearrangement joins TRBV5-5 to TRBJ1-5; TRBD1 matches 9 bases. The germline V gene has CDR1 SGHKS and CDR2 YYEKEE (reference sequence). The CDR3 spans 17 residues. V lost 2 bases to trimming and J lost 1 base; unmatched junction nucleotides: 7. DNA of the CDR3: TGTGCCAGCAGCTTAGGACAGGGGATAGGAAGCAATCAGCCCCAGCATTTT. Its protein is CASSLGQGIGSNQPQHF. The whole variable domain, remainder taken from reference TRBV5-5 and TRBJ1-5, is DAGVTQSPTHLIKTRGQQVTLRCSPISGHKSVSWYQQVLGQGPQFIFQYYEKEERGRGNFPDRFSARQFPNYSSELNVNALLLGDSALYLCASSLGQGIGSNQPQHFGDGTRLSIL.

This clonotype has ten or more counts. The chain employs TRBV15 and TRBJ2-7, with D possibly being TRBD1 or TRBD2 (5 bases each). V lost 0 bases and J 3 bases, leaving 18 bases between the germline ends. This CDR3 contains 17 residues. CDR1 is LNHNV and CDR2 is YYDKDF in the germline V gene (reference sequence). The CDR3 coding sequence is TGTGCCACCAGCAGAGACTTTGGGACCTGGTCTGGCTACGAGCAGTACTTC. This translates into CATSRDFGTWSGYEQYF.

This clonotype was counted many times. CDR3 bases: TGTGCCACCAGCAGAGAGAGGTCCCGAGAGCAGTTCTTC. Translation: CATSRERSREQFF. V and J are TRBV15 and TRBJ2-1; D remains ambiguous. V lost 0 bases and J lost 10, with 10 bases in between. The CDR3 totals 13 residues. Looked up from germline, CDR1 is LNHNV and CDR2 is YYDKDF (reference sequence). The full variable domain, with the rest looked up from reference TRBV15 and TRBJ2-1, is DAMVIQNPRYQVTQFGKPVTLSCSQTLNHNVMYWYQQKSSQAPKLLFHYYDKDFNNEADTPDNFQSRRPNTSFCFLDIRSPGLGDTAMYLCATSRERSREQFFGPGTRLTVL.

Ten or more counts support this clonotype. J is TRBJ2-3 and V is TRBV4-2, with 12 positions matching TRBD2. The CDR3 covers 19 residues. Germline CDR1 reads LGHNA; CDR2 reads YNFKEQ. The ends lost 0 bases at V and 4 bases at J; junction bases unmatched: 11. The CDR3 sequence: CASSQEELAGGLFADTQYF. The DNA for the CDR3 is TGTGCCAGCAGCCAAGAGGAGCTAGCGGGGGGGTTATTTGCAGATACGCAGTATTTT.

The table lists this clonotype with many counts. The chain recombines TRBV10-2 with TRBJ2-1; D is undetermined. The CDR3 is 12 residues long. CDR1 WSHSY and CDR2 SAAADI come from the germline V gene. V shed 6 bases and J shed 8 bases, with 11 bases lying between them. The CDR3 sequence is CASRQLQDEQFF. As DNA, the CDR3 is TGCGCCAGCAGGCAGCTCCAGGATGAGCAGTTCTTC.

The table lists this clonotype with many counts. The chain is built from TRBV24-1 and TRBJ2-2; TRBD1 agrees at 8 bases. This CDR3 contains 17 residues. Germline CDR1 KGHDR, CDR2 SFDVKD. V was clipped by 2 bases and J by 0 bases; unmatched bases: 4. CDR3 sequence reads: CATSDYRGNTNTGELFF. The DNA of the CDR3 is TGTGCCACCAGTGATTACAGGGGGAACACGAACACCGGGGAGCTGTTTTTT.

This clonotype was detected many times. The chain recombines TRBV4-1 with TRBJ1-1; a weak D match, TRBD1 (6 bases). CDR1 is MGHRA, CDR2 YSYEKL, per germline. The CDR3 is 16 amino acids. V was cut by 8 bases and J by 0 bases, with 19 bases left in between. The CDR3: CASASGGGIMNTEAFF. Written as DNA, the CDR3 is TGCGCCAGCGCCTCGGGAGGGGGTATCATGAACACTGAAGCTTTCTTT.

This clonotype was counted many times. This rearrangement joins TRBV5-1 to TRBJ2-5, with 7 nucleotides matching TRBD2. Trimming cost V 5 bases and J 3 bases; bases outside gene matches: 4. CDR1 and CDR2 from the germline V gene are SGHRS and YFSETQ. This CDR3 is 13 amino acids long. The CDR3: CASSNSGEETQYF. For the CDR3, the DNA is TGCGCCAGCAGTAACAGCGGGGAAGAGACCCAGTACTTC.

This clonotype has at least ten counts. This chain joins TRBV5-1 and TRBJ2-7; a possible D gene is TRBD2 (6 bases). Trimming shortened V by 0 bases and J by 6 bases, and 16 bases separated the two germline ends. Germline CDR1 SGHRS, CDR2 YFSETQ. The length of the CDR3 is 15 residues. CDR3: CASSLGSGVLSEQYV. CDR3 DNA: TGCGCCAGCAGCTTGGGATCGGGGGTCCTAAGCGAGCAGTACGTC.

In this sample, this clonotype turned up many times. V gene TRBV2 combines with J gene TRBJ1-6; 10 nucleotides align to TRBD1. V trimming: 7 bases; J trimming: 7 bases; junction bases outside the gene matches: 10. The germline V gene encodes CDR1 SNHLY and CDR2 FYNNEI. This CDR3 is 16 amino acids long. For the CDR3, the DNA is TGTGCCAGCATATTCGACAGGGGGCTTGAAAATTCACCCCTCCACTTT. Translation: CASIFDRGLENSPLHF.

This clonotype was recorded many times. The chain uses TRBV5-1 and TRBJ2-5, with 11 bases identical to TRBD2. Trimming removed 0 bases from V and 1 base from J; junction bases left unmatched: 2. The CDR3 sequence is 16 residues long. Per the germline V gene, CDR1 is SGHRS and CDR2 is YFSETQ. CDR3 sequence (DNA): TGCGCCAGCAGCTTGGGCACTAGCGGGGGCCAAGAGACCCAGTACTTC. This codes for CASSLGTSGGQETQYF.

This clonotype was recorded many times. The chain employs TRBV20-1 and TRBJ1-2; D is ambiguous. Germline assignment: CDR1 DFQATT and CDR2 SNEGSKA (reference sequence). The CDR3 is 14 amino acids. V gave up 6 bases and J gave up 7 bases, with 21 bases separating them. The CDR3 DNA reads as TGCAGTGCCCCCGCATCCCGGGCTTTACTTGGCTACACCTTC. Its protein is CSAPASRALLGYTF.

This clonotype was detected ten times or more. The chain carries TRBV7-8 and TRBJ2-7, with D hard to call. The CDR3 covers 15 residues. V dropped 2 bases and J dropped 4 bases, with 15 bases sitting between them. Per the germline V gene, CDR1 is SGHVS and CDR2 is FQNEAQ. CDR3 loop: CASSLKRTKNYEQYF. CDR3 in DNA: TGTGCCAGCAGCTTAAAACGGACCAAAAATTACGAGCAGTACTTC.

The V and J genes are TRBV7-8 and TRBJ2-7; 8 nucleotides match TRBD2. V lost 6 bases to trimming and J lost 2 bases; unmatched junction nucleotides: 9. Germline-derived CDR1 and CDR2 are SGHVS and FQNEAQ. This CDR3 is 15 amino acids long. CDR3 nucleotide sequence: TGTGCCAGCAGAGGCACCGGGACTAGTGCCTACGAGCAGTACTTC. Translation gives CASRGTGTSAYEQYF.

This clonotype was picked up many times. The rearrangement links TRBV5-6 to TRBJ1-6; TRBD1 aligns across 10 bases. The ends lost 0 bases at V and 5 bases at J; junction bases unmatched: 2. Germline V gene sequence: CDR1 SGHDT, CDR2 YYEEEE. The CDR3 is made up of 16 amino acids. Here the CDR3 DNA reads TGTGCCAGCAGCTTGGACGGGACAGGGGATAATTCACCCCTCCACTTT. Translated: CASSLDGTGDNSPLHF.